These T cell receptor beta chains were read from a single sample in a study of cytomegalovirus exposure and HLA in healthy donors. The assay was immunoSEQ multiplex PCR, and TCRdb's table has in-frame clones only and misses some. Of around 160,000 clones in the sample, approximately 80% were seen once. Input material: PBMCs. Receptors originate from a woman aged 18 to 35 in good health and CMV-seronegative. CDR3s include the opening cysteine and the closing phenylalanine or tryptophan. A D gene is named only where the DNA matches it firmly. Expanded clones are given a class, and other clones once, few, many or no size at all.

.	TRBV5-1	TRBJ2-3	.	TGCGCCAGCAGCTTGCTTCCAAGCCCAGATACGCAGTATTTT	CASSLLPSPDTQYF
.	TRBV6-4	TRBJ2-1	TRBD1	TGTGCCAGCAGTGACTCGACAGGGGGCAATGAGCAGTTCTTC	CASSDSTGGNEQFF
.	TRBV4-2	TRBJ2-1	TRBD2	TGTGCCAGCAGCCTCGAACTAGCGGGGGGTAATGAGCAGTTCTTC	CASSLELAGGNEQFF
once	TRBV5-4	TRBJ1-5	TRBD1	TGTGCCAGCAGCCTCGGGACAGGGGACCAGCCCCAGCATTTT	CASSLGTGDQPQHF
.	TRBV27	TRBJ1-2	.	TGTGCCAGCAGTCCCGGGAGTCTTAACTATGGCTACACCTTC	CASSPGSLNYGYTF
.	TRBV6-6	TRBJ2-2	TRBD1	TGTGCCAGCAGTTACTTCGGGACAGTTAAAACCGGGGAGCTGTTTTTT	CASSYFGTVKTGELFF
.	TRBV7-9	TRBJ2-3	.	TGTGCCAGCAGCTTAATCAGTGGGAGCGGGGATACGCAGTATTTT	CASSLISGSGDTQYF
.	TRBV6-1	TRBJ1-1	.	TGTGCCAGCAGTGAACGGATCGGGGGGGCCACTGAAGCTTTCTTT	CASSERIGGATEAFF
.	TRBV19	TRBJ1-1	TRBD1	TGTGCCAGTAGTAGCCGGGGGACAGGGGGTAACACTGAAGCTTTCTTT	CASSSRGTGGNTEAFF
.	TRBV5-6	TRBJ1-6	.	TGTGCCAGCAGCTCTCTGAGCTCCTATAATTCACCCCTCCACTTT	CASSSLSSYNSPLHF
.	TRBV11-2	TRBJ2-7	TRBD1	TGTGCCAGCAGCTTAGGGACAGGGGGTAGGTACGAGCAGTACTTC	CASSLGTGGRYEQYF
.	TRBV5-4	TRBJ1-1	.	TGTGCCAGCAGCTTGAAAGACGACAGTGAAGCTTTCTTT	CASSLKDDSEAFF
.	TRBV28	TRBJ2-7	.	TGTGCCAGCAGTTTTAGGTCCCGCGGGGAGCAGTACTTC	CASSFRSRGEQYF
.	TRBV18	TRBJ2-5	.	TGTGCCAGCTCACCCCTCGGGGAGCAGACCCAGTACTTC	CASSPLGEQTQYF
.	TRBV7-2	TRBJ1-2	.	TGTGCCAGCAGCTTAGGGGGGGGATACTATGGCTACACCTTC	CASSLGGGYYGYTF
.	TRBV10-3	TRBJ2-2	.	TGTGCCATCAGTGAGCGTCTACCCGGGGAGCTGTTTTTT	CAISERLPGELFF
once	TRBV14	TRBJ1-2	.	TGTGCCAGCAGCCATAACTTACTGAGCTTCATGCGAGGCTACACCTTC	CASSHNLLSFMRGYTF
.	TRBV7-2	TRBJ2-2	TRBD2	TGTGCCAGCAGCTTAGAGTTACTAGCGGGGGGGAGGAACACCGGGGAGCTGTTTTTT	CASSLELLAGGRNTGELFF
.	TRBV6-5	TRBJ2-1	TRBD1	TGTGCCAGCAGGTCCGGGACAGGGCCCTACAATGAGCAGTTCTTC	CASRSGTGPYNEQFF
.	TRBV4-1	TRBJ1-5	.	TGCGCCAGCAGCCAGGGGGGAAATCAGCCCCAGCATTTT	CASSQGGNQPQHF
.	TRBV5-6	TRBJ2-5	.	TGTGCCAGCAGCTTGGCCGGGGTGATCCAAGAGACCCAGTACTTC	CASSLAGVIQETQYF
.	TRBV28	TRBJ2-1	.	TGTGCCAGCAGTTTATTGCAGGGATTGAGCTCCTACAATGAGCAGTTCTTC	CASSLLQGLSSYNEQFF
.	TRBV5-6	TRBJ1-1	.	TGTGCCAGCAGCTTGGATCCCATGAACACTGAAGCTTTCTTT	CASSLDPMNTEAFF
.	TRBV28	TRBJ1-4	.	TGTGCCAGCAGTTCTGGACTTGAAAAACTGTTTTTT	CASSSGLEKLFF
.	TRBV7-9	TRBJ1-1	.	TGTGCCAGCAGCCCCCGCGCCGCAGGGAACACTGAAGCTTTCTTT	CASSPRAAGNTEAFF
.	TRBV5-1	TRBJ1-1	.	TGCGCCAGCAGCTTCGTACTTGGAGGCACTGAAGCTTTCTTT	CASSFVLGGTEAFF
once	TRBV5-6	TRBJ2-4	.	TGTGCCAGCAGCTTGTCCAGGGTGCAAAGCATTCAGTACTTC	CASSLSRVQSIQYF
.	TRBV2	TRBJ1-2	TRBD1	TGTGCCAGCCCCACGGGACAGGGTACTAATCGGGGGGGCTACACCTTC	CASPTGQGTNRGGYTF
.	TRBV7-3	TRBJ2-1	TRBD2	TGTGCCAGCAGCTCACGACTAGCGGGATACAATGAGCAGTTCTTC	CASSSRLAGYNEQFF
.	TRBV29-1	TRBJ1-1	.	TGCAGCGTTGTGGGCAACACTGAAGCTTTCTTT	CSVVGNTEAFF
.	TRBV5-1	TRBJ2-5	.	TGCGCCAGCAGCTTGTCACTAGAGACCCAGTACTTC	CASSLSLETQYF
.	TRBV10-3	TRBJ1-3	TRBD1	TGTGCCATCAGCATCTCACAGGGGGCAGTTGGAAACACCATATATTTT	CAISISQGAVGNTIYF